This T cell receptor beta chain was identified during a study of CD8+ T cells in alopecia areata. Points from the study as a whole: The study found TCR sharing across patients less clear than in mice, possibly for HLA reasons. Higher clonality and more expanded CD8+ clones appeared in lesional than normal scalp.

Points on this clone: The antigen remains undetermined.

It was from alopecia areata patients that lesional scalp punch biopsies and peripheral blood were collected. The authors sorted CD4+ and CD8+ T cells from PBMCs. cDNA prepared by RNA extraction and subsequent reverse transcription served as the template for sequencing. Some clones are missing from TCRdb's copy, which holds only in-frame ones; the method was immunoSEQ multiplex PCR. Of 120,000 or so clones in the sample, roughly 50% were seen once. The CDR3 totals 16 residues. Germline assignment: CDR1 SGHAT and CDR2 FQNNGV. Losses at the gene ends were 1 base for V and 4 bases for J; bases not matched to a gene: 6.

The origin of this receptor is a human donor with alopecia areata. Material for sequencing was NKG2D-low CD8+ T cells sorted from blood. V usage is TRBV11-2 and J usage is TRBJ2-1; 8 bases line up with TRBD2. The CDR3 coding sequence is TGTGCCAGCAGCTTAGTCCGGACTAGCTGGTACAATGAGCAGTTCTTC. It codes for CASSLVRTSWYNEQFF. Complete variable domain (other parts from reference TRBV11-2 and TRBJ2-1): EAGVAQSPRYKIIEKRQSVAFWCNPISGHATLYWYQQILGQGPKLLIQFQNNGVVDDSQLPKDRFSAERLKGVDSTLKIQPAKLEDSAVYLCASSLVRTSWYNEQFFGPGTRLTVL.